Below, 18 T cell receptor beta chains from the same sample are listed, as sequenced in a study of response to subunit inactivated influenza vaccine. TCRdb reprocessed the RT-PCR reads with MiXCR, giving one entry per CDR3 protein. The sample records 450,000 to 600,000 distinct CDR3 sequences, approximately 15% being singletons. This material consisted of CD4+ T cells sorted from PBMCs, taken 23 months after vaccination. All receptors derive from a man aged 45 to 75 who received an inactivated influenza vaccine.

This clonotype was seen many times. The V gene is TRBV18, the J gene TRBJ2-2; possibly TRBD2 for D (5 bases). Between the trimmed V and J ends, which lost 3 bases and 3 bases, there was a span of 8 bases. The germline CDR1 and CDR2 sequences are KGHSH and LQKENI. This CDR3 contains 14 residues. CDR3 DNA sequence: TGTGCCAGCTCACCGAGGGTGGACACCGGGGAGCTGTTTTTT. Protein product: CASSPRVDTGELFF.

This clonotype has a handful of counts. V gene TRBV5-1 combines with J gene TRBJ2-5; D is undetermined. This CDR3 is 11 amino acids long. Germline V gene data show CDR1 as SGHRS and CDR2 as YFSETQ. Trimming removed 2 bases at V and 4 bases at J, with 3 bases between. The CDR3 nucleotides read TGCGCCAGCAGCTTCACAGAGACCCAGTACTTC. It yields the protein CASSFTETQYF. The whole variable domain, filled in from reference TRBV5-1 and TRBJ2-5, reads KAGVTQTPRYLIKTRGQQVTLSCSPISGHRSVSWYQQTPGQGLQFLFEYFSETQRNKGNFPGRFSGRQFSNSRSEMNVSTLELGDSALYLCASSFTETQYFGPGTRLLVL.

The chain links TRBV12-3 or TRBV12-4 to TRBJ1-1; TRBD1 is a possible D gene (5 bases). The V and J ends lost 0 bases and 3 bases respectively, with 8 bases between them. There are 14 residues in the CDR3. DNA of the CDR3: TGTGCCAGCAGTTTAGCGGAAGGGGACACTGAAGCTTTCTTT. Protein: CASSLAEGDTEAFF.

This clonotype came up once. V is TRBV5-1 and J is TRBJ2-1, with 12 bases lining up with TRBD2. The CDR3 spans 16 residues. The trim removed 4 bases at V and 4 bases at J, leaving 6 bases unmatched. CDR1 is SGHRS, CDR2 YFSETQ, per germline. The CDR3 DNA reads TGCGCCAGCAGCCTGTATACTAGCGGGGGGTACAATGAGCAGTTCTTC. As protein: CASSLYTSGGYNEQFF.

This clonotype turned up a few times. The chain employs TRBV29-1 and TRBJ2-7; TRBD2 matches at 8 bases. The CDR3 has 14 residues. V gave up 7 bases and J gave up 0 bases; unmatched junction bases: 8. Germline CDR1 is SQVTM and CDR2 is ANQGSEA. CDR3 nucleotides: TGCAGCGCTCAAACGGGGGGGCTCTCCTACGAGCAGTACTTC. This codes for CSAQTGGLSYEQYF.

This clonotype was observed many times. The CDR3 region has the DNA TGCAGCGGTGACCTGTCGGATACGCAGTATTTT. Encoded protein: CSGDLSDTQYF. V gene TRBV29-1 combines with J gene TRBJ2-3; D not certain. The CDR3 has 11 residues. Germline CDR1 and CDR2: SQVTM and ANQGSEA. V gave up 7 bases and J gave up 6 bases, with 11 bases separating them.

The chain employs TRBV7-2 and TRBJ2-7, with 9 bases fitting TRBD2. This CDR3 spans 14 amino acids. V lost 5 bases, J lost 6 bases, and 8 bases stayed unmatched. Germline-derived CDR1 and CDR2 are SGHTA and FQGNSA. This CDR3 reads CASSRGLAIREQYF. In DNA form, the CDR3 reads TGTGCCAGCAGCCGAGGACTAGCGATTCGCGAGCAGTACTTC. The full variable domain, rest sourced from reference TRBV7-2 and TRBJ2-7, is GAGVSQSPSNKVTEKGKDVELRCDPISGHTALYWYRQSLGQGLEFLIYFQGNSAPDKSGLPSDRFSAERTGGSVSTLTIQRTQQEDSAVYLCASSRGLAIREQYFGPGTRLTVT.

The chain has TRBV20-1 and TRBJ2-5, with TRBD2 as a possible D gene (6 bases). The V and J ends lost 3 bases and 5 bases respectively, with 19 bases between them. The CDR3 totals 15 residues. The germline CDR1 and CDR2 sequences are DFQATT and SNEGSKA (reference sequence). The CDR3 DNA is TGCAGTGCTAGCGCAGCGCGGGGAGCGATGGAGACCCAGTACTTC. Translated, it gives CSASAARGAMETQYF.

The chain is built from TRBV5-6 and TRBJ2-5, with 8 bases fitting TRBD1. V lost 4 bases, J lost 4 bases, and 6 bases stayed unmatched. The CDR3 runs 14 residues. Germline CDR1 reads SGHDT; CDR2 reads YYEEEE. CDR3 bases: TGTGCCAGCAGCGAAACAGGGGGGAGAGAGACCCAGTACTTC. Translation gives CASSETGGRETQYF.

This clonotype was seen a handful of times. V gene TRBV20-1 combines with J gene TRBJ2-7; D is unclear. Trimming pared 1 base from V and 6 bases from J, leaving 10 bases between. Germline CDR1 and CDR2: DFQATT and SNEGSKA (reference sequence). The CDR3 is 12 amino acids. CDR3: CSARAGKGEQYF. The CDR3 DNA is TGCAGTGCTAGAGCGGGTAAGGGCGAGCAGTACTTC.

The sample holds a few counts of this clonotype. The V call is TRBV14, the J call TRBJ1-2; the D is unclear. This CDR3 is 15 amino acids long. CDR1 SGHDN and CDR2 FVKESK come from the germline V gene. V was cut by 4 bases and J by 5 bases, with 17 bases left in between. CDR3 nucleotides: TGTGCCAGCAGCCCTCATTGGTCGGGAGTTTATGGCTACACCTTC. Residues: CASSPHWSGVYGYTF.

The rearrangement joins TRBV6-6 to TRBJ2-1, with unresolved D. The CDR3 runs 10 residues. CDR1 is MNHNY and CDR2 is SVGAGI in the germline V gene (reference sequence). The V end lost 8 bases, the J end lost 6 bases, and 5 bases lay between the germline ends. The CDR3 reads CASGFNEQFF. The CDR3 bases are TGTGCCAGCGGGTTCAATGAGCAGTTCTTC.

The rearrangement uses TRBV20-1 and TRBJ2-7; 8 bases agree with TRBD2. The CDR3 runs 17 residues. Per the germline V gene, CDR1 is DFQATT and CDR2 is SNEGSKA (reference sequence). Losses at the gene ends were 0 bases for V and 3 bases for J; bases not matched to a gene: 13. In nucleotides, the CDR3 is TGCAGTGCTAGAGATCTGGCGGGAGGCGGGGGCGACTACGAGCAGTACTTC. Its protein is CSARDLAGGGGDYEQYF.

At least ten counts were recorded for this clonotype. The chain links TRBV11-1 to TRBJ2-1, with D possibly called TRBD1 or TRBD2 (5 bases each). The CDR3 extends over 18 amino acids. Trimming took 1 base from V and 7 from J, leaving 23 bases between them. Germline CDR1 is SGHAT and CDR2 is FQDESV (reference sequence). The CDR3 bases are TGTGCCAGCAGCTTAGGTTCTTTTGGGGGACCCGAGAGGAATGAGCAGTTCTTC. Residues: CASSLGSFGGPERNEQFF.

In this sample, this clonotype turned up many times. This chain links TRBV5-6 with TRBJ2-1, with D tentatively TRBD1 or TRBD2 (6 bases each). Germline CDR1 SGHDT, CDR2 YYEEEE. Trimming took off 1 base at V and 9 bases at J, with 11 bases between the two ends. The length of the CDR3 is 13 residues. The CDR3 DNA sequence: TGTGCCAGCAGCTTGAAGGGGGGCATTGAGCAGTTCTTC. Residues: CASSLKGGIEQFF.

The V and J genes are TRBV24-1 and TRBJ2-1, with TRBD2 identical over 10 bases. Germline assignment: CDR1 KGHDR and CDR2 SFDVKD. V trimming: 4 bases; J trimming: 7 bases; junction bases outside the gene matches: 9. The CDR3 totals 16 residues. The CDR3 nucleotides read TGTGCCACCAGTGACTCAGTTAGCGGGAGGAGGAATGAGCAGTTCTTC. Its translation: CATSDSVSGRRNEQFF.

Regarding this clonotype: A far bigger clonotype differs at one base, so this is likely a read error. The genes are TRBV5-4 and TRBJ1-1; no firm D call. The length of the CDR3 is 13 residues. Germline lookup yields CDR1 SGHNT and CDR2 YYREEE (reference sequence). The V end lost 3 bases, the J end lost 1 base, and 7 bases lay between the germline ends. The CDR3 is CASSSVGNTEAFF. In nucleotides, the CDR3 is TGTGCCAGCAGCTCGGTGGGGAACACTGAAGCTTTCTTT.

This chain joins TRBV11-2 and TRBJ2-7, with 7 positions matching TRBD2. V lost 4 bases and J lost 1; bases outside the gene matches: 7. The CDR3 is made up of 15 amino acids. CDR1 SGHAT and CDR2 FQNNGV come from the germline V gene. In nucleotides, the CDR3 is TGTGCCAGCAGCTCTGGACTAGTCCAATCCTACGAGCAGTACTTC. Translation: CASSSGLVQSYEQYF.